Listed below are T cell receptor beta chains from one sample, sequenced in a study of shared clonotypes between healthy human individuals. Assay: immunoSEQ multiplex PCR; the TCRdb copy retains only in-frame clones and omits some. The data show about 2 million clones, roughly 96% seen once. Sequences were obtained from naive CD4+ T cells sorted from blood. These receptors came from a man aged 18 to 29 in good health. Each CDR3 is given with its conserved first and last residue. The order of the fields is D gene, clone size, CDR3 length, J gene, V gene, CDR3 protein, CDR3 DNA. D genes are given only for firm matches. Clone size is given for some rows only: seen once, a few or many times, or a class if the clone is expanded.

d_call: TRBD2
clone_size: .
cdr3_length: 17
j_call: TRBJ2-5
v_call: TRBV4-2
cdr3_aa: CASSQEPSGGPKETQYF
cdr3_nt: TGTGCCAGCAGCCAAGAGCCTAGCGGGGGGCCCAAAGAGACCCAGTACTTC

d_call: TRBD1
clone_size: once
cdr3_length: 14
j_call: TRBJ1-5
v_call: TRBV28
cdr3_aa: CASTTQGDGQPQHF
cdr3_nt: TGTGCCAGCACCACGCAGGGGGACGGTCAGCCCCAGCATTTT

d_call: TRBD2
clone_size: .
cdr3_length: 15
j_call: TRBJ2-5
v_call: TRBV5-1
cdr3_aa: CASSFLAGFEETQYF
cdr3_nt: TGCGCCAGCAGCTTCCTAGCGGGATTCGAAGAGACCCAGTACTTC

d_call: TRBD2
clone_size: .
cdr3_length: 13
j_call: TRBJ2-3
v_call: TRBV6-5
cdr3_aa: CASSRGVLAAQYF
cdr3_nt: TGTGCCAGCAGCCGAGGGGTCCTAGCGGCGCAGTATTTT

d_call: TRBD1
clone_size: .
cdr3_length: 13
j_call: TRBJ1-1
v_call: TRBV29-1
cdr3_aa: CSVAQGTNTEAFF
cdr3_nt: TGCAGCGTCGCACAGGGGACGAACACTGAAGCTTTCTTT

d_call: .
clone_size: .
cdr3_length: 14
j_call: TRBJ2-3
v_call: TRBV5-1
cdr3_aa: CASSLGTSTDTQYF
cdr3_nt: TGCGCCAGCAGCTTGGGCACAAGCACAGATACGCAGTATTTT

d_call: TRBD2
clone_size: .
cdr3_length: 16
j_call: TRBJ2-5
v_call: TRBV7-2
cdr3_aa: CASSLSGLAGRETQYF
cdr3_nt: TGTGCCAGCAGCTTATCCGGACTAGCGGGACGGGAGACCCAGTACTTC

d_call: TRBD1
clone_size: .
cdr3_length: 16
j_call: TRBJ2-2
v_call: TRBV6-1
cdr3_aa: CASSEWGTGKTGELFF
cdr3_nt: TGTGCCAGCAGTGAGTGGGGGACAGGGAAAACCGGGGAGCTGTTTTTT

d_call: .
clone_size: .
cdr3_length: 14
j_call: TRBJ1-2
v_call: TRBV2
cdr3_aa: CASSEGTPNYGYTF
cdr3_nt: TGTGCCAGCAGTGAAGGGACACCGAACTATGGCTACACCTTC

d_call: .
clone_size: once
cdr3_length: 13
j_call: TRBJ1-5
v_call: TRBV6-5
cdr3_aa: CASGLQGNQPQHF
cdr3_nt: TGTGCCAGCGGATTACAGGGTAATCAGCCCCAGCATTTT

d_call: .
clone_size: .
cdr3_length: 15
j_call: TRBJ1-6
v_call: TRBV28
cdr3_aa: CASNLRRQLNSPLHF
cdr3_nt: TGTGCCAGCAACCTCCGGAGACAGCTAAATTCACCCCTCCACTTT

d_call: .
clone_size: .
cdr3_length: 14
j_call: TRBJ1-2
v_call: TRBV28
cdr3_aa: CASSSGTRNYGYTF
cdr3_nt: TGTGCCAGCAGTTCTGGGACCAGAAACTATGGCTACACCTTC

d_call: .
clone_size: .
cdr3_length: 11
j_call: TRBJ2-5
v_call: TRBV11-2
cdr3_aa: CASSPGETQYF
cdr3_nt: TGTGCCAGCAGCCCCGGAGAGACCCAGTACTTC

d_call: TRBD1
clone_size: .
cdr3_length: 18
j_call: TRBJ2-7
v_call: TRBV23-1
cdr3_aa: CASSPGQGYHVPSYEQYF
cdr3_nt: TGCGCCAGCAGTCCGGGACAGGGGTACCATGTACCCTCCTACGAGCAGTACTTC

d_call: TRBD2
clone_size: once
cdr3_length: 19
j_call: TRBJ2-3
v_call: TRBV11-2
cdr3_aa: CASSTWRLAQPGFTDTQYF
cdr3_nt: TGTGCCAGCAGTACATGGAGACTAGCGCAACCAGGGTTCACAGATACGCAGTATTTT

d_call: TRBD1
clone_size: .
cdr3_length: 14
j_call: TRBJ1-2
v_call: TRBV25-1
cdr3_aa: CASSEQTGVYGYTF
cdr3_nt: TGTGCCAGCAGTGAACAGACAGGGGTCTATGGCTACACCTTC

d_call: .
clone_size: .
cdr3_length: 13
j_call: TRBJ1-4
v_call: TRBV19
cdr3_aa: CASNRRGNEKLFF
cdr3_nt: TGTGCCAGTAATCGGCGGGGGAATGAAAAACTGTTTTTT

d_call: .
clone_size: many
cdr3_length: 14
j_call: TRBJ1-6
v_call: TRBV28
cdr3_aa: CASSPTGFPSPLHF
cdr3_nt: TGTGCCAGCAGTCCTACGGGATTCCCTTCACCCCTCCACTTT

d_call: .
clone_size: .
cdr3_length: 12
j_call: TRBJ2-7
v_call: TRBV7-2
cdr3_aa: CASSLSQREQYF
cdr3_nt: TGTGCCAGCAGCTTATCTCAGCGCGAGCAGTACTTC

d_call: .
clone_size: .
cdr3_length: 14
j_call: TRBJ2-1
v_call: TRBV4-1
cdr3_aa: CASSQVGGEEEQFF
cdr3_nt: TGCGCCAGCAGCCAAGTAGGGGGAGAGGAGGAGCAGTTCTTC

d_call: TRBD2
clone_size: once
cdr3_length: 15
j_call: TRBJ2-7
v_call: TRBV5-1
cdr3_aa: CASSPGLAETYEQYF
cdr3_nt: TGCGCCAGCAGCCCGGGACTAGCGGAGACCTACGAGCAGTACTTC

d_call: TRBD1
clone_size: .
cdr3_length: 13
j_call: TRBJ2-7
v_call: TRBV11-2
cdr3_aa: CASSLDRVNEQYF
cdr3_nt: TGTGCCAGCAGCTTGGACAGGGTCAACGAGCAGTACTTC

d_call: .
clone_size: .
cdr3_length: 14
j_call: TRBJ2-7
v_call: TRBV5-4
cdr3_aa: CASSLGRGYYEQYF
cdr3_nt: TGTGCCAGCAGCTTGGGAAGGGGATACTACGAGCAGTACTTC

d_call: TRBD1
clone_size: .
cdr3_length: 15
j_call: TRBJ1-4
v_call: TRBV25-1
cdr3_aa: CASSETGQSNEKLFF
cdr3_nt: TGTGCCAGCAGTGAGACGGGACAGAGTAATGAAAAACTGTTTTTT

d_call: TRBD1
clone_size: .
cdr3_length: 14
j_call: TRBJ1-3
v_call: TRBV28
cdr3_aa: CASRLSDRRNTIYF
cdr3_nt: TGTGCCAGCAGACTCTCGGACAGGCGAAACACCATATATTTT

d_call: .
clone_size: once
cdr3_length: 13
j_call: TRBJ2-2
v_call: TRBV7-6
cdr3_aa: CASRPDITGELFF
cdr3_nt: TGTGCCAGCAGACCTGACATCACCGGGGAGCTGTTTTTT

d_call: .
clone_size: once
cdr3_length: 13
j_call: TRBJ1-2
v_call: TRBV28
cdr3_aa: CASSFRAGYGYTF
cdr3_nt: TGTGCCAGCAGTTTCCGCGCAGGCTATGGCTACACCTTC